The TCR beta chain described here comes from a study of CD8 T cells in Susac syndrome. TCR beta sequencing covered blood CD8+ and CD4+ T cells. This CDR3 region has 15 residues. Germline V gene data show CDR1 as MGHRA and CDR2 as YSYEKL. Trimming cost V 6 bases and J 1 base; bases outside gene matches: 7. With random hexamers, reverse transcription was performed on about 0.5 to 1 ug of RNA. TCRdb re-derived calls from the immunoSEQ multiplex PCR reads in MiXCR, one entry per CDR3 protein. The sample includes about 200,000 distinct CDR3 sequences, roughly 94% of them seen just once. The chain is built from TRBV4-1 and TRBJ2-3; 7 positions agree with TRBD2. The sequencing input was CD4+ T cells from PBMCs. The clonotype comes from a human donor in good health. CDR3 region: CASSMGGTRTDTQYF. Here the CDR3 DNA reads TGCGCCAGCAGTATGGGGGGGACCCGCACAGATACGCAGTATTTT.